These 18 T cell receptor beta chains originate from one sample sequenced in a study of blood T cell repertoires in COVID-19. The table came from immunoSEQ multiplex PCR; TCRdb's copy has only in-frame clones and leaves some out. The sample holds around 500,000 clones; over 75% are singletons and the top ten take approximately 1.8%. Sequenced material: PBMCs or T cells enriched from blood (not recorded which). Receptor source: a woman between 40 and 50 years old who had recovered from COVID-19.

This clone has a handful of counts. This chain connects TRBV6-6 to TRBJ2-5, with D possibly matching TRBD1 (6 bases). From germline, CDR1 is MNHNY and CDR2 SVGAGI (reference sequence). The CDR3 sequence is 15 residues long. Trimming shortened V by 2 bases and J by 5 bases, and 15 bases separated the two germline ends. CDR3: CASSYQTGFRETQYF. The DNA of the CDR3 is TGTGCCAGCAGTTACCAAACAGGGTTCAGGGAGACCCAGTACTTC.

The rearrangement joins TRBV3-1 (or the pseudogene TRBV3-2) to TRBJ1-1, with D perhaps TRBD1 (6 bases). The germline gives CDR1 LGHDT, CDR2 YNNKEL (reference sequence). This CDR3 region has 15 residues. With 5 bases removed from V and 13 bases from J, the gap between germline ends came to 26 bases. This chain's CDR3 is CASSSRPGTQDVGFF. DNA of the CDR3: TGTGCCAGCAGCTCACGGCCCGGGACACAGGACGTGGGTTTCTTT.

Here the CDR3 DNA reads TGTGCCAGCAGCTTGGTTGGTGGGAGTGCAGATACGCAGTATTTT. Translation gives CASSLVGGSADTQYF. The V gene is TRBV5-4, the J gene TRBJ2-3; a possible D gene is TRBD2 (5 bases). Per germline, CDR1 SGHNT and CDR2 YYREEE (reference sequence). V lost 0 bases to trimming and J lost 4 bases, with 12 bases between them. The CDR3 is 15 amino acids.

V is TRBV10-2 and J is TRBJ1-1; TRBD1 agrees at 12 bases. V shed 9 bases, J shed 2 bases, and the junction held 7 bases outside the gene matches. Germline assignment: CDR1 WSHSY and CDR2 SAAADI. This CDR3 is built from 15 residues. This CDR3 reads CASKGQGASNTEAFF. For the CDR3, the DNA is TGCGCCAGTAAGGGACAGGGGGCGTCCAACACTGAAGCTTTCTTT.

The chain couples TRBV5-6 to TRBJ2-5; D remains ambiguous. Trimming removed 1 base at V and 0 bases at J, with 7 bases between. Germline V gene data show CDR1 as SGHDT and CDR2 as YYEEEE. The CDR3 spans 14 residues. CDR3 in DNA: TGTGCCAGCAGCTTGTTGAGAAACCAAGAGACCCAGTACTTC. Protein sequence: CASSLLRNQETQYF.

V usage is TRBV10-1 and J usage is TRBJ2-1, with 9 bases identical to TRBD2. The CDR3 length is 18 residues. The V segment lost 5 bases and the J segment 0 bases; nucleotides outside the gene matches: 11. In germline, CDR1 is WNHNN, CDR2 SYGVQD (reference sequence). CDR3 protein: CASSLNWAGGNSYNEQFF. The CDR3 DNA reads TGCGCCAGCAGTCTTAACTGGGCGGGAGGGAACTCCTACAATGAGCAGTTCTTC.

The chain carries TRBV4-2 and TRBJ2-1; no clear D gene. From germline, CDR1 is LGHNA and CDR2 YNFKEQ. This CDR3 has 15 residues. The germline V and J ends were trimmed by 0 bases and 8 bases, with 14 bases remaining between them. CDR3 loop: CASSQERQFWDEQFF. CDR3 coding DNA: TGTGCCAGCAGCCAAGAGCGGCAATTCTGGGATGAGCAGTTCTTC.

This chain links TRBV5-1 with TRBJ2-3, with 9 bases aligning to TRBD1. V was pared by 0 bases and J by 4 bases, with 0 bases of the junction left unmatched. The CDR3 is made up of 14 amino acids. Germline-derived CDR1 and CDR2 are SGHRS and YFSETQ. CDR3 residues: CASSLGDRADTQYF. The CDR3 DNA is TGCGCCAGCAGCTTGGGGGACAGGGCAGATACGCAGTATTTT. The variable domain in full, completed from reference TRBV5-1 and TRBJ2-3, reads KAGVTQTPRYLIKTRGQQVTLSCSPISGHRSVSWYQQTPGQGLQFLFEYFSETQRNKGNFPGRFSGRQFSNSRSEMNVSTLELGDSALYLCASSLGDRADTQYFGPGTRLTVL.

V gene TRBV9 combines with J gene TRBJ1-1, with TRBD1 matching 7 bases. In germline, CDR1 is SGDLS, CDR2 YYNGEE. V shed 4 bases and J 4 bases; nucleotides not matched to a gene: 10. The length of the CDR3 is 15 residues. CDR3 region: CASSPRQGLGTEAFF. The CDR3 bases are TGTGCCAGCAGCCCCAGACAGGGATTGGGCACTGAAGCTTTCTTT.

This chain connects TRBV6-5 to TRBJ1-1; perhaps TRBD1 as D (5 bases). V was shortened by 10 bases and J by 5 bases, with 17 bases between the two germline ends. CDR1 is MNHEY and CDR2 is SVGAGI in the germline V gene. The CDR3 has 13 residues. The CDR3 sequence is CATKTAWGTEAFF. CDR3 DNA: TGTGCCACCAAGACAGCCTGGGGAACTGAAGCTTTCTTT.

Points on this clone: Other DNA sequences in this specimen translate into the identical CDR3. This chain links TRBV18 with TRBJ1-5; D possibly corresponds to TRBD1 (6 bases). This CDR3 spans 14 amino acids. V lost 3 bases, J lost 7 bases, and 13 bases lay in between. The V gene's germline CDR1 is KGHSH and CDR2 LQKENI. In DNA form, the CDR3 reads TGTGCCAGCTCACCCGGCAGGGGTGGGCAGCCCCAGCATTTT. Translating it yields CASSPGRGGQPQHF.

The genes are TRBV10-3 and TRBJ1-4; TRBD1 matches 9 bases. Looked up from germline, CDR1 is ENHRY and CDR2 is SYGVKD. The CDR3 consists of 14 residues. V gave up 6 bases and J gave up 6 bases; unmatched junction bases: 5. Here the CDR3 reads CAISGQGSYEKLFF. CDR3 nucleotides: TGTGCCATCAGCGGACAGGGGAGTTATGAAAAACTGTTTTTT.

A single count supports this clone. The chain joins TRBV28 to TRBJ1-4; TRBD1 agrees at 7 bases. The CDR3 is made up of 14 amino acids. The germline CDR1 and CDR2 sequences are MDHEN and SYDVKM. The J segment lost 2 bases and the V segment lost 3 bases, leaving 0 bases of the junction unmatched. The CDR3 region has the DNA TGTGCCAGCAGTTTGACAGGGACTAATGAAAAACTGTTTTTT. It translates to CASSLTGTNEKLFF. Variable domain in full (rest from reference TRBV28 and TRBJ1-4): DVKVTQSSRYLVKRTGEKVFLECVQDMDHENMFWYRQDPGLGLRLIYFSYDVKMKEKGDIPEGYSVSREKKERFSLILESASTNQTSMYLCASSLTGTNEKLFFGSGTQLSVL.

The chain has TRBV9 and TRBJ2-3; 8 bases agree with TRBD2. Trimming removed 1 base from V and 4 bases from J; junction bases left unmatched: 8. Germline V gives CDR1 SGDLS, CDR2 YYNGEE. This CDR3 spans 16 amino acids. CDR3 loop: CASSVSAGVSSDTQYF. The CDR3 DNA reads as TGTGCCAGCAGCGTATCAGCGGGAGTATCGTCAGATACGCAGTATTTT.

The chain joins TRBV9 to TRBJ2-3; D gene uncertain. This CDR3 contains 15 residues. V was pared by 2 bases and J by 2 bases, with 12 bases between. Germline V gene sequence: CDR1 SGDLS, CDR2 YYNGEE. CDR3 amino acids: CASSVVQSPTDTQYF. Written as DNA, the CDR3 is TGTGCCAGCAGCGTGGTGCAAAGCCCCACAGATACGCAGTATTTT.

Of note for this clone: This same CDR3 is encoded by further DNA sequences in the sample. This chain joins TRBV18 and TRBJ2-1; D unclear. CDR1 and CDR2 from the germline V gene are KGHSH and LQKENI. Trimming removed 3 bases from V and 1 base from J, with 4 bases in between. This CDR3 has 13 residues. The CDR3 here is CASSPSSYNEQFF. The CDR3, as DNA: TGTGCCAGCTCACCTTCGTCCTACAATGAGCAGTTCTTC.

This clone was seen only a few times. The gene calls are TRBV7-8 and TRBJ1-1; tentatively, D is TRBD1 (6 bases). Germline lookup yields CDR1 SGHVS and CDR2 FQNEAQ. V dropped 0 bases and J dropped 0 bases, with 17 bases sitting between them. The CDR3 contains 18 residues. The CDR3 bases are TGTGCCAGCAGCTTAGCCGGGTTACAGCGGGGGCTGAACACTGAAGCTTTCTTT. It is translated as CASSLAGLQRGLNTEAFF.

The J gene is TRBJ2-7, the V gene TRBV3-1 (or the pseudogene TRBV3-2); 11 nucleotides align to TRBD1. Germline CDR1 reads LGHDT; CDR2 reads YNNKEL (reference sequence). This CDR3 is 18 amino acids long. The V gene end was trimmed by 3 bases and the J gene end by 0 bases; junction bases not matched to a gene: 10. The CDR3, as DNA: TGTGCCAGCAGCCATTGGGGGACAGGGGGTACTACCTCCTACGAGCAGTACTTC. Protein: CASSHWGTGGTTSYEQYF.